One and the same sample provided the 7 T cell receptor beta chains below, sequenced in a study of shared clonotypes between healthy human individuals. The protocol was immunoSEQ multiplex PCR, while the TCRdb copy is restricted to in-frame clones and leaves out a portion. This repertoire shows millions of clones, approximately 94% found once; its top ten account for roughly 0.14%. Sample: naive CD4+ T cells sorted from blood. Subset described: CD45RA+ positively selected. The source is a man younger than 35 in good health.

V is TRBV5-1 and J is TRBJ2-3; the match to TRBD2 covers 9 bases. V shed 3 bases and J 2 bases; nucleotides not matched to a gene: 4. This CDR3 has 15 residues. The V gene's germline CDR1 is SGHRS and CDR2 YFSETQ. CDR3 protein: CASSSGLALTDTQYF. The CDR3 DNA reads as TGCGCCAGCAGCTCGGGACTAGCCCTCACAGATACGCAGTATTTT.

J is TRBJ2-1 and V is TRBV7-9; the match to TRBD1 covers 8 bases. The V gene end was trimmed by 4 bases and the J gene end by 4 bases; junction bases not matched to a gene: 9. The CDR3 consists of 16 residues. Looked up from germline, CDR1 is SEHNR and CDR2 is FQNEAQ (reference sequence). This CDR3 reads CASSSWTGKGYNEQFF. CDR3 DNA sequence: TGTGCCAGCAGCTCCTGGACAGGGAAAGGGTACAATGAGCAGTTCTTC. Drawing the rest from reference TRBV7-9 and TRBJ2-1, the complete variable domain is DTGVSQNPRHKITKRGQNVTFRCDPISEHNRLYWYRQTLGQGPEFLTYFQNEAQLEKSRLLSDRFSAERPKGSFSTLEIQRTEQGDSAMYLCASSSWTGKGYNEQFFGPGTRLTVL.

The V call is TRBV5-1, the J call TRBJ2-5, with D possibly matching TRBD2 (5 bases). In germline, CDR1 is SGHRS, CDR2 YFSETQ. The CDR3 length is 14 residues. The V end lost 2 bases, the J end lost 5 bases, and 13 bases lay between the germline ends. CDR3 region: CASSLGPRGETQYF. DNA for the CDR3: TGCGCCAGCAGCTTAGGCCCACGCGGGGAGACCCAGTACTTC.

The gene calls are TRBV29-1 and TRBJ2-2; D might be TRBD2 (6 bases). The CDR3 length is 14 residues. Trimming took 5 bases from V and 4 from J, leaving 14 bases between them. CDR1 SQVTM and CDR2 ANQGSEA come from the germline V gene. Here the CDR3 reads CSVFGGTPTGELFF. The CDR3 nucleotides read TGCAGCGTTTTCGGAGGGACCCCCACCGGGGAGCTGTTTTTT.

The DNA for the CDR3 is TGCAGCGTTGACAGGGGGCGTGATACGCAGTATTTT. Translation: CSVDRGRDTQYF. J is TRBJ2-3 and V is TRBV29-1; 8 positions match TRBD1. J was trimmed by 6 bases and V by 3 bases; bases with no gene match: 2. The CDR3 runs 12 residues. CDR1 and CDR2 from the germline V gene are SQVTM and ANQGSEA.

The V gene is TRBV4-1, the J gene TRBJ1-4; possibly TRBD1 for D (5 bases). The CDR3 length is 16 residues. The V and J ends lost 2 bases and 8 bases respectively, with 18 bases between them. Germline V lookup: CDR1 MGHRA, CDR2 YSYEKL. DNA of the CDR3: TGCGCCAGCAGCCAATCGGGGCAGGGCCTAGGGGAAAAACTGTTTTTT. Its translation is CASSQSGQGLGEKLFF.

The chain links TRBV11-1 to TRBJ2-7, with TRBD1 identical over 10 bases. The CDR3 totals 14 residues. Germline V gene sequence: CDR1 SGHAT, CDR2 FQDESV (reference sequence). V shed 4 bases, J shed 2 bases, and the junction held 2 bases outside the gene matches. CDR3 bases: TGTGCCAGCAGCTGGGGGACAGGGGCCTACGAGCAGTACTTC. Protein: CASSWGTGAYEQYF.